This TCR beta chain was obtained from a study of lymphopenia after photon versus proton radiotherapy. Sequencing was performed with immunoSEQ multiplex PCR; in TCRdb, only in-frame clones are kept and a portion is missing. The sample includes more than 2,000 clones, roughly 79% of them seen just once. Details on this clone: Its specificity is unknown.

Regarding the study as a whole: Post-nadir diversity loss with photons came from oligoclonal expansion, particularly CD8+ Temra cells.

CDR1 and CDR2 (germline): WNHNN, SYGVQD (reference sequence). The V gene end was trimmed by 3 bases and the J gene end by 2 bases; junction bases not matched to a gene: 3. The CDR3 contains 16 residues. The receptor was derived from an elderly man with cholangiocarcinoma. The source was peripheral blood, collected from a patient treated with photon-based radiotherapy. V is TRBV10-1 and J is TRBJ2-4, with 11 bases lining up with TRBD2. The CDR3, as DNA: TGCGCCAGCAGTGAAATAGCGGGGGGGCCCAAAAACATTCAGTACTTC. Protein product: CASSEIAGGPKNIQYF.